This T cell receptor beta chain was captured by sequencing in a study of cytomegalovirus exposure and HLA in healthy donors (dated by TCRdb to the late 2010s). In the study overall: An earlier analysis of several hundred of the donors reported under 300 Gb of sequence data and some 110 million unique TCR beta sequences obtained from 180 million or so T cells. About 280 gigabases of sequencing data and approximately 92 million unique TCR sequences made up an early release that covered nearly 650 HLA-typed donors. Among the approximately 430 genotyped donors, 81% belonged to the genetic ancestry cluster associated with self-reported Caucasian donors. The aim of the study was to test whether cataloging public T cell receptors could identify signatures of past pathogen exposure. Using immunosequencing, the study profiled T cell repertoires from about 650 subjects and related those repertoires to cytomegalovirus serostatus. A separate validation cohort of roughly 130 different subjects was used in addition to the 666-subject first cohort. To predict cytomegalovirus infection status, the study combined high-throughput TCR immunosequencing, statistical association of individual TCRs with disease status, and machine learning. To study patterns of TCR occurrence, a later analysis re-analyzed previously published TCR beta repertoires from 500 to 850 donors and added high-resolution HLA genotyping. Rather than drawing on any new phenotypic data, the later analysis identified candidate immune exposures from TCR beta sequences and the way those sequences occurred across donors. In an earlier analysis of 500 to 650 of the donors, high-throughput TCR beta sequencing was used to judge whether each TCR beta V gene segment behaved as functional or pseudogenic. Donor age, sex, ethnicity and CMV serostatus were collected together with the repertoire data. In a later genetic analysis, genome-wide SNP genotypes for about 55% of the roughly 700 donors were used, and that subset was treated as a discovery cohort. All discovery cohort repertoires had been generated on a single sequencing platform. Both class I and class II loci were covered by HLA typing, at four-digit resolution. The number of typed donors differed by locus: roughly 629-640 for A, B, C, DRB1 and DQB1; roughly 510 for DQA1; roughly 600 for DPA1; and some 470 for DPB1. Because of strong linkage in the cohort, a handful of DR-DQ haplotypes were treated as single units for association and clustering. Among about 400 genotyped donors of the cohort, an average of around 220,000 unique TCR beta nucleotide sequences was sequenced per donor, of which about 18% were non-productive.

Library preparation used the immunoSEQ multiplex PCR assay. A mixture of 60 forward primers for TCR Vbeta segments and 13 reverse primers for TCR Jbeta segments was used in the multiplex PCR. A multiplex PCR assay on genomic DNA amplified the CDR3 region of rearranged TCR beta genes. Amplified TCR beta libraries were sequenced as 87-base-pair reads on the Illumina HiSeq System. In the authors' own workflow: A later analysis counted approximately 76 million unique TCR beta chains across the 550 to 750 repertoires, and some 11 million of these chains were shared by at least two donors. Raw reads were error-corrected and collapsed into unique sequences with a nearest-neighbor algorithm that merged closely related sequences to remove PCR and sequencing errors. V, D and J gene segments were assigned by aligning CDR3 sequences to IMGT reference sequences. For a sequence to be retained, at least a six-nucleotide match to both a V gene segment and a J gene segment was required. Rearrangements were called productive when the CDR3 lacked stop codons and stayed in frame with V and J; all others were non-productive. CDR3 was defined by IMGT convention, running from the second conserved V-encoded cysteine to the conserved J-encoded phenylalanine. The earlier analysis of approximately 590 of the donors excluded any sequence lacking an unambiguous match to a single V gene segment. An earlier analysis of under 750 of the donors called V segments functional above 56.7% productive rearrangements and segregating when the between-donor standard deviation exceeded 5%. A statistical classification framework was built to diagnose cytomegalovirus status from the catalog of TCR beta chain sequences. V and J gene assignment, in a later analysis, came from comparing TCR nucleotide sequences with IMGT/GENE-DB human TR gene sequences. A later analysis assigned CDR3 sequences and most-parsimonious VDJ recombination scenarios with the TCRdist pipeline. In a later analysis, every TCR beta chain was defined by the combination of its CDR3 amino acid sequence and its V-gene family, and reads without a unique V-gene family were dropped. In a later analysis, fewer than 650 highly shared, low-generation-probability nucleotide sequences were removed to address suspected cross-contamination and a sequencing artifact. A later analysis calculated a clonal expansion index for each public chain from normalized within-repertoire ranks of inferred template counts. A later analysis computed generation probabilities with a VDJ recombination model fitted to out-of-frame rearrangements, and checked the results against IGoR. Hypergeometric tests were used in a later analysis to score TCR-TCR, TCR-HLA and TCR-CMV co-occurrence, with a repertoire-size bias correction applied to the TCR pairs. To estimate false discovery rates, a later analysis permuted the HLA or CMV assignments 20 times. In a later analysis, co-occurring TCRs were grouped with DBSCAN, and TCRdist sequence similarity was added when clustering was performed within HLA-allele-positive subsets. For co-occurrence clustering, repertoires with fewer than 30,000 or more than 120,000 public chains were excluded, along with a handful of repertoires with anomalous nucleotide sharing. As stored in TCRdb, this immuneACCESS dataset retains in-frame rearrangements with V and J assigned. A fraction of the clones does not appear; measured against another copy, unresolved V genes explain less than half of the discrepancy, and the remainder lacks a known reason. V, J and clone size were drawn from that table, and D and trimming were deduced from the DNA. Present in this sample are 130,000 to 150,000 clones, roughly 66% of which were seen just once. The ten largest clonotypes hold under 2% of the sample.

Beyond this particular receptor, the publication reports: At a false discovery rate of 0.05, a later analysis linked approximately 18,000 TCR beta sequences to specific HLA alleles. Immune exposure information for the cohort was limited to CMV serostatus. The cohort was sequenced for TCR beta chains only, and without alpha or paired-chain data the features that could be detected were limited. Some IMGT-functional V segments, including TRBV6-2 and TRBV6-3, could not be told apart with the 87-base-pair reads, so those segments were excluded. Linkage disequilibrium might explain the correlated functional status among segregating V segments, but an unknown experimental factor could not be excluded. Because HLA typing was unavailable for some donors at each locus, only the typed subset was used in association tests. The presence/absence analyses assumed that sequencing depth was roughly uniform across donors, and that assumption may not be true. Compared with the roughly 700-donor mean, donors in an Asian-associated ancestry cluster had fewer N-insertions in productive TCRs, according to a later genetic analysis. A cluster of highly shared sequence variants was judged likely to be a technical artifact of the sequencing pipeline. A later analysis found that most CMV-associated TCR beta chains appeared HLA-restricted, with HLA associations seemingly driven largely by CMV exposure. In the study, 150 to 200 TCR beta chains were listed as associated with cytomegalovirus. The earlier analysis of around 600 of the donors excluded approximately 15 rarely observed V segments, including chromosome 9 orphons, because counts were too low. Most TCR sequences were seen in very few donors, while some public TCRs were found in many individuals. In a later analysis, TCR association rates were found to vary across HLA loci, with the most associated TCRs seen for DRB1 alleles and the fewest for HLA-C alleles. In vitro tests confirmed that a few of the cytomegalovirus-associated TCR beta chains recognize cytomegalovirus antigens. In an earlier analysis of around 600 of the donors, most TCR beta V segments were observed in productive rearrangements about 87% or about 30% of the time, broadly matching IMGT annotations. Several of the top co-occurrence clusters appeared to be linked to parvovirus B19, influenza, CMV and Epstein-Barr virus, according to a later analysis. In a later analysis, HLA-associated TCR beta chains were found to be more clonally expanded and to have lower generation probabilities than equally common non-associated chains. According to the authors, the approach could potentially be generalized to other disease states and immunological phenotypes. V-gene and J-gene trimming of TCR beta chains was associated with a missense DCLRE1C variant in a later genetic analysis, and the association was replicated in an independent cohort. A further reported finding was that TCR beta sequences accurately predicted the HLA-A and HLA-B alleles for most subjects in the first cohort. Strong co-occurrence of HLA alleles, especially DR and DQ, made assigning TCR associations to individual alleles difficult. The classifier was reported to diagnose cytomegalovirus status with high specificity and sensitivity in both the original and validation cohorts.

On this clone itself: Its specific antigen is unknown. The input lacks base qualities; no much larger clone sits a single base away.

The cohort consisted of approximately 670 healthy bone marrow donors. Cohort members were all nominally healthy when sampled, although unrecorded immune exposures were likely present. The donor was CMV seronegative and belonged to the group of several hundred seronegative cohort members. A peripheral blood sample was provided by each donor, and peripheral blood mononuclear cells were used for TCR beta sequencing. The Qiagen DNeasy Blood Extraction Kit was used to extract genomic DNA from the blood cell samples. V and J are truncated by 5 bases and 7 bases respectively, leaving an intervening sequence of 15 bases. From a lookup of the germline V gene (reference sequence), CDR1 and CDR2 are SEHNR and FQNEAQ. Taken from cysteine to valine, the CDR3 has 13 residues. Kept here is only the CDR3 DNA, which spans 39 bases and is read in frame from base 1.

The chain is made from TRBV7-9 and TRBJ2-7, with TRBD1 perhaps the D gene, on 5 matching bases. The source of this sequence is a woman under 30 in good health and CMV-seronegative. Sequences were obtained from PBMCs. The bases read TGTGCCAGCAGCGGACCAGGGCCTCAAGAGCAGTACGTC. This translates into CASSGPGPQEQYV.